This T cell receptor (beta chain) was found in a study of cytomegalovirus exposure and HLA in healthy donors. In the study overall: The approximately 120 validation repertoires, a later analysis reported, used the same platform as the 666 first-cohort repertoires.

With 4 bases clipped from V and 3 bases from J, the junction kept 3 bases outside the gene matches. Looked up from germline, CDR1 is SGHDT and CDR2 is YYEEEE. The CDR3 is 15 amino acids. This clone showed up just once. Its antigen is still unknown. The assay was immunoSEQ multiplex PCR, and TCRdb's table has in-frame clones only and misses some. The data contain a few hundred thousand clones, 85% to 90% of them singletons. General observations from the study: The authors enumerated 150 to 200 TCR beta chains as linked to cytomegalovirus. Reports showed the classifier diagnosing cytomegalovirus status with high specificity and sensitivity.

The sequenced sample was PBMCs. This TCR was sampled from a woman between 18 and 29 years old in good health and CMV-seronegative. The chain employs TRBV5-6 and TRBJ2-3, with TRBD2 matching over 12 bases. CDR3 DNA sequence: TGTGCCAGCAGCCCGGGACTAGCGGGTACAGATACGCAGTATTTT. This encodes CASSPGLAGTDTQYF.